The entry that follows covers one T cell receptor (beta chain) sequence. The antigen remains unidentified. The sample is drawn from a study of shared clonotypes between healthy human individuals. Overall study: Per-donor plates numbered three CD4 naive, three CD4 memory, two CD8 naive and one CD8 memory.

CDR3 size: 13 residues. The V gene's germline CDR1 is SEHNR and CDR2 FQNEAQ (reference sequence). V was pared by 4 bases and J by 10 bases, with 15 bases between. Findings and limits, study-wide: Larger richness was generally estimated for naive than memory subsets.

From CD4+ cells came CD45RA+ naive and CD45RA-negative memory subsets. Replicate PCRs from sorted subsets contained about 200 ng DNA, which is around 30,000 T cell genomes. The protocol was immunoSEQ multiplex PCR, while the TCRdb copy is restricted to in-frame clones and leaves out a portion. The sample contains 2 million to 2.5 million clones, roughly 90% of which appear only once. This TCR derives from a man aged 18 to 35 in good health. Some clones in this sample may be carry-over from other donors' samples. The specimen was naive CD4+ T cells from PBMCs. Subset noted: CD45RA+ positively selected. The chain uses TRBV7-9 and TRBJ2-3; TRBD1 is a possible D gene (5 bases). The CDR3 is CASSSQGVGPQYF. CDR3 nucleotides: TGTGCCAGCAGCTCCCAGGGCGTTGGGCCGCAGTATTTT. Filled out from reference TRBV7-9 and TRBJ2-3, the complete variable domain reads DTGVSQNPRHKITKRGQNVTFRCDPISEHNRLYWYRQTLGQGPEFLTYFQNEAQLEKSRLLSDRFSAERPKGSFSTLEIQRTEQGDSAMYLCASSSQGVGPQYFGPGTRLTVL.